A selection of T cell receptor beta chains follows, all from one sample in a study of T and B cells in COVID-19 patients. TCRdb re-called the multiplex PCR reads through MiXCR, storing one row per CDR3 protein. The sample consists of 15,000 to 20,000 distinct CDR3 sequences, 36% of them appearing once. Sequencing was performed on blood. The receptors were sampled from a human donor with active COVID-19. The CDR3 runs from the conserved cysteine through the conserved F or W. Each record gives: V gene, D gene, J gene, clone size, CDR3 protein, CDR3 DNA. A D gene is named only where the DNA matches it firmly. The size entry is marked missing in some rows and otherwise reads once, few, many or a size class.

TRBV7-6	TRBD1	TRBJ1-2	once	CASSLRQGNYGYTF	TGTGCCAGCAGCTTACGACAGGGCAACTATGGCTACACCTTC
TRBV7-9	NA	TRBJ1-2	few	CASSREGHGYTF	TGTGCCAGCAGCCGCGAAGGCCACGGCTACACCTTC
TRBV19	TRBD2	TRBJ2-7	medium-sized	CASSNQRGLYEQYF	TGTGCCAGTAGTAACCAGCGGGGGCTCTACGAGCAGTACTTC
TRBV5-6	NA	TRBJ2-1	few	CASSSIEGGGAPYNEQFF	TGTGCCAGCAGCTCCATCGAGGGGGGGGGGGCCCCGTACAATGAGCAGTTCTTC
TRBV6-1	NA	TRBJ2-2	few	CASSEAGELFF	TGTGCCAGCAGTGAAGCTGGGGAGCTGTTTTTT
TRBV6-5	NA	TRBJ1-6	many	CASSPTGGSGYNSPLHF	TGTGCCAGCAGTCCCACGGGGGGCAGCGGCTATAATTCACCCCTCCACTTT
TRBV28	NA	TRBJ2-2	NA	CASSLEGLTGNTGELFF	TGTGCCAGCAGCCTAGAAGGACTGACAGGGAACACCGGGGAGCTGTTTTTT
TRBV6-6	TRBD2	TRBJ2-7	few	CASSYEGGGGSYEQYF	TGTGCCAGCAGTTACGAGGGTGGCGGGGGCTCCTACGAGCAGTACTTC
TRBV6-5	NA	TRBJ2-5	few	CASSPVQETQYF	TGTGCCAGCAGTCCAGTACAAGAGACCCAGTACTTC
TRBV6-5	NA	TRBJ2-3	many	CASSWTPSSTQYF	TGTGCCAGCAGTTGGACCCCGTCTAGTACGCAGTATTTT
TRBV20-1	NA	TRBJ2-1	few	CSANRNNEQFF	TGCAGTGCCAATCGGAACAATGAGCAGTTCTTC
TRBV11-2	TRBD2	TRBJ2-3	few	CASSEVLFASGEDTQYF	TGTGCCAGCAGCGAGGTATTGTTCGCTAGCGGGGAGGATACGCAGTATTTT
TRBV6-2/TRBV6-3	TRBD2	TRBJ2-3	NA	CASKTSVDTQYF	TGTGCCAGCAAGACTAGCGTCGATACGCAGTATTTT
TRBV19	TRBD1	TRBJ1-5	few	CASRPRDREGQPQHF	TGTGCCAGTAGACCCCGGGACAGGGAAGGTCAGCCCCAGCATTTT
TRBV20-1	NA	TRBJ1-2	NA	CSATGRLTRVSYGYTF	TGCAGTGCTACCGGACGGCTGACTAGGGTTTCGTATGGCTACACCTTC
TRBV6-5	NA	TRBJ2-3	NA	CASSYDIFGGAGTQYF	TGTGCCAGCAGTTACGACATATTCGGGGGAGCGGGTACGCAGTATTTT
TRBV12-3/TRBV12-4	NA	TRBJ2-5	NA	CASRWDRLDLRGETQYF	TGTGCCAGCAGGTGGGACAGACTGGACTTACGGGGGGAGACCCAGTACTTC
TRBV6-6	NA	TRBJ2-1	NA	CASSGEYPTYNEQFF	TGTGCCAGCAGTGGAGAATACCCAACCTACAATGAGCAGTTCTTC
TRBV19	TRBD1	TRBJ1-5	NA	CASSRLRDRGSNQPQHF	TGTGCCAGTAGTAGATTAAGGGACAGGGGATCCAATCAGCCCCAGCATTTT
TRBV11-2	NA	TRBJ1-2	NA	CASSLGRTGYTF	TGTGCCAGCAGCTTAGGGCGGACTGGCTACACCTTC
TRBV6-5	NA	TRBJ2-1	medium-sized	CASSYSDGSDNEQFF	TGTGCCAGCAGTTATTCCGACGGTTCCGACAATGAGCAGTTCTTC
TRBV7-9	NA	TRBJ1-6	NA	CASSLGGRRHSPLHF	TGTGCCAGCAGCTTAGGTGGACGGAGGCATTCACCCCTCCACTTT
TRBV6-2/TRBV6-3	TRBD2	TRBJ2-5	few	CASKQGTRQYF	TGTGCCAGCAAGCAGGGGACTAGGCAGTACTTC
TRBV27	TRBD2	TRBJ2-3	NA	CASSPGLAGGPTDTQYF	TGTGCCAGCAGTCCGGGACTAGCGGGGGGGCCTACAGATACGCAGTATTTT
TRBV6-4	NA	TRBJ2-2	NA	CASSDWGGGARELFF	TGTGCCAGCAGTGACTGGGGAGGGGGCGCCCGGGAGCTGTTTTTT
TRBV6-1	TRBD1	TRBJ2-1	NA	CASSERGQPFF	TGTGCCAGCAGTGAAAGGGGACAGCCCTTCTTC
TRBV5-5	TRBD1	TRBJ1-4	NA	CASSLTGFFMATNEKLFF	TGTGCCAGCAGCCTGACAGGGTTCTTCATGGCAACTAATGAAAAACTGTTTTTT
TRBV5-1	NA	TRBJ2-3	NA	CASSLVVGPQDTQYF	TGCGCCAGCAGCTTGGTCGTAGGGCCCCAGGATACGCAGTATTTT
TRBV21-1	NA	TRBJ2-7	NA	CASSWQPKRGQWYYEQYF	TGTGCCAGCAGCTGGCAACCGAAAAGGGGACAGTGGTACTACGAGCAGTACTTC
TRBV12-3/TRBV12-4	NA	TRBJ2-3	few	CASSPIRADTQYF	TGTGCCAGCAGTCCGATTAGGGCAGATACGCAGTATTTT
TRBV5-4	NA	TRBJ2-7	few	CASSLGGAQEEKQYF	TGTGCCAGCAGCTTGGGGGGGGCCCAGGAGGAAAAGCAGTACTTC
TRBV6-2/TRBV6-3	TRBD1	TRBJ2-1	NA	CASSYSRQGAGYNEQFF	TGTGCCAGCAGTTACTCACGACAGGGGGCGGGTTACAATGAGCAGTTCTTC
TRBV29-1	NA	TRBJ2-1	NA	CSFTGTNTGAVNEQFF	TGCAGCTTTACCGGGACAAACACCGGGGCCGTCAATGAGCAGTTCTTC
TRBV7-9	TRBD2	TRBJ2-2	few	CASSLGLATGELFF	TGTGCCAGCAGCTTAGGACTAGCCACCGGGGAGCTGTTTTTT
TRBV15	NA	TRBJ2-3	NA	CATSRGPRRTYTDTQYF	TGTGCCACCAGCAGAGGACCTAGGAGGACCTACACAGATACGCAGTATTTT
TRBV12-3/TRBV12-4	NA	TRBJ2-3	many	CASSPSGTSGDTQYF	TGTGCCAGCAGCCCGAGTGGGACCTCTGGGGATACGCAGTATTTT
TRBV18	NA	TRBJ2-3	NA	CASSPVGRTDTQYF	TGTGCCAGCTCACCCGTGGGTAGGACAGATACGCAGTATTTT
TRBV20-1	NA	TRBJ2-1	NA	CSARSPRDRSYNEQFF	TGCAGTGCTAGGTCGCCAAGGGACCGCTCCTACAATGAGCAGTTCTTC
TRBV13	NA	TRBJ1-6	NA	CASTIGGSYNSPLHF	TGTGCCAGCACTATAGGGGGGTCCTATAATTCACCCCTCCACTTT
TRBV18	NA	TRBJ1-4	NA	CASSPPSRGGEKLFF	TGTGCCAGCTCACCACCCAGCAGGGGCGGTGAAAAACTGTTTTTT
TRBV13	TRBD2	TRBJ2-5	NA	CASSPRLAGETQYF	TGTGCCAGCAGCCCCCGTCTAGCGGGAGAGACCCAGTACTTC
TRBV5-4	NA	TRBJ1-4	few	CASSFSGANEKLFF	TGTGCCAGCAGCTTTAGTGGGGCTAATGAAAAACTGTTTTTT
TRBV27	NA	TRBJ2-3	NA	CASSFFGDTQYF	TGTGCCAGCAGTTTTTTTGGAGATACGCAGTATTTT
TRBV6-5	NA	TRBJ2-7	NA	CAISESAAYEQYF	TGTGCCATCAGTGAAAGCGCCGCCTACGAGCAGTACTTC
TRBV20-1	TRBD1	TRBJ1-5	NA	CSAQGGRGSNQPQHF	TGCAGTGCTCAGGGGGGCAGGGGAAGCAATCAGCCCCAGCATTTT
TRBV5-6	NA	TRBJ1-6	NA	CASSLGGTNSPLHF	TGTGCCAGCAGCTTAGGGGGGACTAATTCACCCCTCCACTTT
TRBV29-1	TRBD1	TRBJ2-3	NA	CSAPGQGMGGGGDTQYF	TGCAGCGCCCCGGGACAGGGGATGGGCGGGGGCGGGGATACGCAGTATTTT
TRBV6-5	NA	TRBJ1-2	few	CASSEAWQVNYGYTF	TGTGCCAGCAGTGAAGCGTGGCAGGTCAACTATGGCTACACCTTC
TRBV20-1	TRBD2	TRBJ2-3	NA	CSARDLERGSGTDTQYF	TGCAGTGCTAGAGATCTGGAGCGGGGCAGCGGCACAGATACGCAGTATTTT